This TCR beta chain derives from a study of immune cell composition in non-small cell lung cancer. Sequencing was performed with immunoSEQ multiplex PCR; in TCRdb, only in-frame clones are kept and a portion is missing. The profile shows just under 6,000 clones, about 85% of them singletons. Findings and caveats of the study: Squamous carcinomas (approximately 80%) more often had tumour-associated clones >0.5% than adenocarcinomas (around 33%).

The normal lung sample lay at least 3 cm, and maximally far, from the tumour. Template was genomic DNA from frozen, unsorted single-cell suspensions. The count of this clone is one. The antigen remains unidentified. V was trimmed by 6 bases and J by 4 bases, leaving 13 bases between them. This CDR3 is built from 14 residues. Germline V gene data show CDR1 as LNHDA and CDR2 as SQIVND (reference sequence). The source material was non-adjacent lung tissue. The sequence was obtained from a human donor with non-small cell lung cancer. The chain carries TRBV19 and TRBJ2-1, with TRBD2 as a possible D gene (6 bases). In DNA, the CDR3 is TGTGCCAGTAGCCTCCTCGGGGGTTACAATGAGCAGTTCTTC. Amino acid sequence: CASSLLGGYNEQFF.